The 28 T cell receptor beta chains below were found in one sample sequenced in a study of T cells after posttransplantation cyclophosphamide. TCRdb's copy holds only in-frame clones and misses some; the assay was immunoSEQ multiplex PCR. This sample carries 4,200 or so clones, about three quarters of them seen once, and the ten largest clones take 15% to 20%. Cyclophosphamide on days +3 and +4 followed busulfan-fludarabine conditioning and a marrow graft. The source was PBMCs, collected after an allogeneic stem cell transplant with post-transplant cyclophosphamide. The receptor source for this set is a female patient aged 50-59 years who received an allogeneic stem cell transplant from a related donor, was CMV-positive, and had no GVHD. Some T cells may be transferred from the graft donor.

CDR3 amino acids: CSASSSGGVNEQFF. The CDR3 DNA reads as TGCAGCGCCTCCTCTAGCGGGGGGGTTAATGAGCAGTTCTTC. This rearrangement joins TRBV29-1 to TRBJ2-1; 12 bases align to TRBD2. The CDR3 consists of 14 residues. Unmatched junction bases numbered 8, after V lost 7 bases and J lost 7 bases. Per the germline V gene, CDR1 is SQVTM and CDR2 is ANQGSEA.

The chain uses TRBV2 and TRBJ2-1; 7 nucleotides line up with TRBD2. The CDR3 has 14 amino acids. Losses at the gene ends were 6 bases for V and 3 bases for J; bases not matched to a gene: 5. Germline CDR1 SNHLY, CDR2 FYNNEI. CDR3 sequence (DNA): TGTGCCAGCAGGGTAGCGGGTTACTACAATGAGCAGTTCTTC. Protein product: CASRVAGYYNEQFF. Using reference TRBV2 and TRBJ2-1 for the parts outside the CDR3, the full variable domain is EPEVTQTPSHQVTQMGQEVILRCVPISNHLYFYWYRQILGQKVEFLVSFYNNEISEKSEIFDDQFSVERPDGSNFTLKIRSTKLEDSAMYFCASRVAGYYNEQFFGPGTRLTVL.

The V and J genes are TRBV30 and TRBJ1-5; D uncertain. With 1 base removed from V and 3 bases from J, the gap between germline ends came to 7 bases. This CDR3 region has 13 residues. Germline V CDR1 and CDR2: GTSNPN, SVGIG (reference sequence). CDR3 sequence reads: CAWSGHFNQPQHF. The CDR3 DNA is TGTGCCTGGAGTGGCCACTTCAATCAGCCCCAGCATTTT.

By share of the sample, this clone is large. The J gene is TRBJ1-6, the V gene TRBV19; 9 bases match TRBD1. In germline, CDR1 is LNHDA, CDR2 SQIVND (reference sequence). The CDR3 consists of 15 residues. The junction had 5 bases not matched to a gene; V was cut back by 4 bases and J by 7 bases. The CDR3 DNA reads TGTGCCAGTAGTACCATGACAGGGGGAAATTCACCCCTCCACTTT. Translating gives CASSTMTGGNSPLHF.

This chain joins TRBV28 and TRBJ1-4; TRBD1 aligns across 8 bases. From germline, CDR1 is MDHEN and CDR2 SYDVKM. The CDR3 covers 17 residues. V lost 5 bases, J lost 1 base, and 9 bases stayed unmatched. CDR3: CASSLTGVVQTNEKLFF. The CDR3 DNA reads TGTGCCAGCAGTCTGACAGGGGTGGTCCAAACTAATGAAAAACTGTTTTTT.

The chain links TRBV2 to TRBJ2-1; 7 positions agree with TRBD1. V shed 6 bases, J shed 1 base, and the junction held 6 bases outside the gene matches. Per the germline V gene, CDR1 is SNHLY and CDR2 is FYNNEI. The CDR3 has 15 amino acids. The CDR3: CASSPGTASYNEQFF. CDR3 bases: TGTGCCAGCAGCCCTGGGACAGCGTCCTACAATGAGCAGTTCTTC. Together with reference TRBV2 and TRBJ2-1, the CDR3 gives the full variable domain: EPEVTQTPSHQVTQMGQEVILRCVPISNHLYFYWYRQILGQKVEFLVSFYNNEISEKSEIFDDQFSVERPDGSNFTLKIRSTKLEDSAMYFCASSPGTASYNEQFFGPGTRLTVL.

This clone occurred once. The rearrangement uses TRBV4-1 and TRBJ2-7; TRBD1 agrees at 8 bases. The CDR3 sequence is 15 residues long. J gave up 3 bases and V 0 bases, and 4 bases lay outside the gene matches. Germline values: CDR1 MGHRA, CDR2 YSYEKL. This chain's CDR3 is CASSQEDRDLYEQYF. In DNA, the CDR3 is TGCGCCAGCAGCCAAGAGGACAGGGATCTCTACGAGCAGTACTTC.

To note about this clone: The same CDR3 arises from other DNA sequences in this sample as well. The CDR3 loop reads CASSLFGGPDTGELFF. In DNA, the CDR3 is TGTGCCAGCAGCTTATTCGGGGGGCCCGACACCGGGGAGCTGTTTTTT. This sequence joins TRBV7-2 and TRBJ2-2; D possibly corresponds to TRBD2 (7 bases). The CDR3 totals 16 residues. Germline V lookup: CDR1 SGHTA, CDR2 FQGNSA. Trimming pared 2 bases from V and 3 bases from J, leaving 13 bases between. Based on the CDR3 plus reference TRBV7-2 and TRBJ2-2, the full variable domain is GAGVSQSPSNKVTEKGKDVELRCDPISGHTALYWYRQSLGQGLEFLIYFQGNSAPDKSGLPSDRFSAERTGGSVSTLTIQRTQQEDSAVYLCASSLFGGPDTGELFFGEGSRLTVL.

CDR3 sequence reads: CASSPGQGFFQPQHF. The CDR3 nucleotides are TGTGCCAGCAGTCCGGGACAGGGCTTTTTCCAGCCCCAGCATTTT. V and J are TRBV6-5 and TRBJ1-5; TRBD1 agrees at 9 bases. Germline CDR1 MNHEY, CDR2 SVGAGI. V was pared by 5 bases and J by 7 bases, with 9 bases of the junction left unmatched. The CDR3 runs 15 residues.

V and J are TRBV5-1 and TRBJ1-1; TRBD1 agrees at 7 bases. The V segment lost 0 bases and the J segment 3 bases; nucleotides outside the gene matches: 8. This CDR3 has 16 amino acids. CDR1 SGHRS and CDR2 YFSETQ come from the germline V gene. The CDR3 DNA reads TGCGCCAGCAGCTTGGGGGACAGCCGTCCGGACACTGAAGCTTTCTTT. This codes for CASSLGDSRPDTEAFF.

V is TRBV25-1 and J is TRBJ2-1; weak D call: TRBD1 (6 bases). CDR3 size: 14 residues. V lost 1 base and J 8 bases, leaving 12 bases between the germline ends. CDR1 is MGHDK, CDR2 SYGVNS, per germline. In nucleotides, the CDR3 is TGTGCCAGCAGTGAATCGAAACAGGGTCATGAGCAGTTCTTC. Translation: CASSESKQGHEQFF.

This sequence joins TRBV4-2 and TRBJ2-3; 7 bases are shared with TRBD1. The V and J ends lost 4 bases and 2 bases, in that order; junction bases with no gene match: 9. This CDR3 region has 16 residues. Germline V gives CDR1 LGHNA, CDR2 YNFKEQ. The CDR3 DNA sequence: TGTGCCAGCAGCCTAGTGGGGCAGGGGGTCACAGATACGCAGTATTTT. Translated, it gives CASSLVGQGVTDTQYF.

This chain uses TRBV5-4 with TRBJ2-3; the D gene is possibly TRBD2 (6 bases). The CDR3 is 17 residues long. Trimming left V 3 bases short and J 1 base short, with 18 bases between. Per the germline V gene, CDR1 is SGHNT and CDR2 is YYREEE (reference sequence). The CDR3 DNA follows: TGTGCCAGCAGCTGGAGGGCCGGGCCCCTGGGCACAGATACGCAGTATTTT. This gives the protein CASSWRAGPLGTDTQYF.

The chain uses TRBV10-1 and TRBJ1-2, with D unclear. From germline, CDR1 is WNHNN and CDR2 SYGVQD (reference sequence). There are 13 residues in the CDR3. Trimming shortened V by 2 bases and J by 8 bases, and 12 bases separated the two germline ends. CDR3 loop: CASSERRAGGYTF. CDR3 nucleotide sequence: TGCGCCAGCAGTGAGCGAAGGGCGGGAGGCTACACCTTC.

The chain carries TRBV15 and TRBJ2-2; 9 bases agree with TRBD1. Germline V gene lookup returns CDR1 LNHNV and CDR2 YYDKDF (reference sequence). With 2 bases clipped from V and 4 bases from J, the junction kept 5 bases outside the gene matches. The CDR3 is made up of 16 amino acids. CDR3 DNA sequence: TGTGCCACCAGCAGAACAGGGGGCGGTAGCACCGGGGAGCTGTTTTTT. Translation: CATSRTGGGSTGELFF.

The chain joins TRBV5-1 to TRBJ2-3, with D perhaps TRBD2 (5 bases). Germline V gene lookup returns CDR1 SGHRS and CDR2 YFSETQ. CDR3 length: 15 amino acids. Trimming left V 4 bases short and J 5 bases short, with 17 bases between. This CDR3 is CASSRRRDLEDTQYF. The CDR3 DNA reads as TGCGCCAGCAGCCGCCGCCGGGATTTAGAAGATACGCAGTATTTT.

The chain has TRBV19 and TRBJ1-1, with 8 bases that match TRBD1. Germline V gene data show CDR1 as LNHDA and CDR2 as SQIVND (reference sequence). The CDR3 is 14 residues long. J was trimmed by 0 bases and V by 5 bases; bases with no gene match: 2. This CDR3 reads CASSLDRVNTEAFF. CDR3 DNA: TGTGCCAGTAGTTTGGACAGGGTGAACACTGAAGCTTTCTTT.

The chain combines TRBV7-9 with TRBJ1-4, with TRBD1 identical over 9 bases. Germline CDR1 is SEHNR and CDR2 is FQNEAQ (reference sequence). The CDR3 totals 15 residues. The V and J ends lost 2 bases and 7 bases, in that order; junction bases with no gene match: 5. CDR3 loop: CASSLPGQGVEKLFF. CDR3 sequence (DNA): TGTGCCAGCAGCTTACCGGGACAGGGAGTTGAAAAACTGTTTTTT. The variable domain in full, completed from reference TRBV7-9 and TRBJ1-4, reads DTGVSQNPRHKITKRGQNVTFRCDPISEHNRLYWYRQTLGQGPEFLTYFQNEAQLEKSRLLSDRFSAERPKGSFSTLEIQRTEQGDSAMYLCASSLPGQGVEKLFFGSGTQLSVL.

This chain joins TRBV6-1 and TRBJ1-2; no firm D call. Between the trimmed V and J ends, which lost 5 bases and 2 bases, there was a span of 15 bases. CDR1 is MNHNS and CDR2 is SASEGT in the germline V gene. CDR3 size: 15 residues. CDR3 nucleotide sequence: TGTGCCAGCAGTCTAACCCCAGGATCAAACTATGGCTACACCTTC. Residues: CASSLTPGSNYGYTF.

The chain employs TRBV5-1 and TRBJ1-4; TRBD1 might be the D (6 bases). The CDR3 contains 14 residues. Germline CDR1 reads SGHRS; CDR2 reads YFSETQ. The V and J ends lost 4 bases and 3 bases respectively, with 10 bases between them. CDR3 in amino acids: CASSTTGSNEKLFF. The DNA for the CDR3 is TGCGCCAGCAGCACTACAGGGTCTAATGAAAAACTGTTTTTT.

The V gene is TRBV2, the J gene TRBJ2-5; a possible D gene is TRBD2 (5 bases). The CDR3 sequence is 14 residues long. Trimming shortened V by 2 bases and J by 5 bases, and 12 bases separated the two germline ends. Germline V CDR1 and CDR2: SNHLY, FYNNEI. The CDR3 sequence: CASSETGIGETQYF. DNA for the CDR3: TGTGCCAGCAGTGAAACCGGGATTGGGGAGACCCAGTACTTC.

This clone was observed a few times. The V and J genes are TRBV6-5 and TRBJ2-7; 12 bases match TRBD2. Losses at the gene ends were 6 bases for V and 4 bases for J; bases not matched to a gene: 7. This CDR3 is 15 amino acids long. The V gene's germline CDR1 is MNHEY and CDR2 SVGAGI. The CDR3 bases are TGTGCCAGCAGGGACTCTAGCGGGAGGGCGTACGAGCAGTACTTC. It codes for CASRDSSGRAYEQYF.

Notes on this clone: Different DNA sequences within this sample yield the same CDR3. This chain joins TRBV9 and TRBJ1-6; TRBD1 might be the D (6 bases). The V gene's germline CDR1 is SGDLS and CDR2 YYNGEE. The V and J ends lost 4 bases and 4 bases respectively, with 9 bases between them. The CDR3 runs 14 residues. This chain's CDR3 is CASSLQGYNSPLHF. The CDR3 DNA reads TGTGCCAGCAGCCTACAGGGATATAATTCACCCCTCCACTTT.

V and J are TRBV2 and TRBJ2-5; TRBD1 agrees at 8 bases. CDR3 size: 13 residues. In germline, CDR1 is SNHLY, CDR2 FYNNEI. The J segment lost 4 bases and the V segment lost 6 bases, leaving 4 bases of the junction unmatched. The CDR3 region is CASRDRVRETQYF. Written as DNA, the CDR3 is TGTGCCAGCAGGGACAGGGTACGAGAGACCCAGTACTTC.

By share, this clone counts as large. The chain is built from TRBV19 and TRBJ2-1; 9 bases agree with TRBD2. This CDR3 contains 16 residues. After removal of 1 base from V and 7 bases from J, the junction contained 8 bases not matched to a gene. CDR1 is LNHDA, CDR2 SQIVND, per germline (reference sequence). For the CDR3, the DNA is TGTGCCAGTAGTATAGGGGCGGGAGGGCCGGGAAATGAGCAGTTCTTC. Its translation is CASSIGAGGPGNEQFF.

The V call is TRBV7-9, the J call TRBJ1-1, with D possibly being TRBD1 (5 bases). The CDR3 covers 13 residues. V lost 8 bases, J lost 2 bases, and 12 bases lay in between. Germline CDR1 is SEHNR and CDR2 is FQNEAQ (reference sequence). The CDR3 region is CASGGGVNTEAFF. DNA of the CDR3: TGTGCCAGCGGGGGAGGAGTCAACACTGAAGCTTTCTTT. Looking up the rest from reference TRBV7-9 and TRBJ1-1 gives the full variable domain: DTGVSQNPRHKITKRGQNVTFRCDPISEHNRLYWYRQTLGQGPEFLTYFQNEAQLEKSRLLSDRFSAERPKGSFSTLEIQRTEQGDSAMYLCASGGGVNTEAFFGQGTRLTVV.

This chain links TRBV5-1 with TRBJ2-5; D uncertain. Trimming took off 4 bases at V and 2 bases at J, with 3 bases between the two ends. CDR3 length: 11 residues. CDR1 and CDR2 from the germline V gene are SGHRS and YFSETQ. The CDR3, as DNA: TGCGCCAGCAGCCTTCAAGAGACCCAGTACTTC. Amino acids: CASSLQETQYF.

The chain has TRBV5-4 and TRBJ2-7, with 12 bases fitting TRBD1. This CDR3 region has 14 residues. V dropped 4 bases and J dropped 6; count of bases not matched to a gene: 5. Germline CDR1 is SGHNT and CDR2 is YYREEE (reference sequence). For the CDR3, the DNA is TGTGCCAGCAGCCATGGGACAGGGGGCGGCGAGCAGTACTTC. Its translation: CASSHGTGGGEQYF.